These T cell receptor beta chains were read from a single sample in a study of OX40 agonist ivuxolimab in advanced cancers. Generated by immunoSEQ multiplex PCR, the TCRdb table keeps only in-frame clones and is missing some. Here the sample spans over 65,000 clones, more than 80% being singletons. The material sequenced was CD4+ or CD8+ T cells sorted from blood, taken in a trial of the OX40 agonist ivuxolimab. These receptors originate from an adult with an advanced solid tumor such as melanoma, head and neck, liver or kidney cancer. Both conserved end residues are part of each CDR3. Fields, in order: J gene, clone size, CDR3 length, D gene, V gene, CDR3 DNA, CDR3 protein. A D gene is named only where the DNA matches it firmly. Rows may omit the clone size; those that give it use once, few, many or a size class.

J: TRBJ1-6; size: .; length: 15; D: TRBD1; V: TRBV5-1; DNA: TGCGCCAGCAGCTTGGCCGCAGGGGGTAATTCACCCCTCCACTTT; CDR3: CASSLAAGGNSPLHF
J: TRBJ1-6; size: .; length: 14; D: .; V: TRBV18; DNA: TGTGCCAGCTCACGGGTCAGTAATAATTCACCCCTCCACTTT; CDR3: CASSRVSNNSPLHF
J: TRBJ2-3; size: .; length: 16; D: TRBD2; V: TRBV6-4; DNA: TGTGCCAGCAGTGACTCCCTAGCGGGGGGAGAATATACGCAGTATTTT; CDR3: CASSDSLAGGEYTQYF
J: TRBJ1-3; size: .; length: 14; D: .; V: TRBV2; DNA: TGTGCCAGCAGTCAGGGACTTACTGGAAACACCATATATTTT; CDR3: CASSQGLTGNTIYF
J: TRBJ1-6; size: .; length: 16; D: .; V: TRBV19; DNA: TGTGCCAGTAGTATGACTACAGGGTCGAAGAATTCACCCCTCCACTTT; CDR3: CASSMTTGSKNSPLHF
J: TRBJ1-1; size: .; length: 14; D: .; V: TRBV18; DNA: TGTGCCAGCTCACCGTTCGCAAGTAACACTGAAGCTTTCTTT; CDR3: CASSPFASNTEAFF
J: TRBJ2-7; size: .; length: 14; D: TRBD1; V: TRBV9; DNA: TGTGCCAGCAGCTTTGCCGGGACAGACTACGAGCAGTACTTC; CDR3: CASSFAGTDYEQYF
J: TRBJ1-5; size: .; length: 14; D: .; V: TRBV19; DNA: TGTGCCAGTAGTGACGGGTTGAGCAATCAGCCCCAGCATTTT; CDR3: CASSDGLSNQPQHF
J: TRBJ1-1; size: .; length: 15; D: .; V: TRBV9; DNA: TGTGCCAGCAGCGTAGGTCGGCTGAGAAACACTGAAGCTTTCTTT; CDR3: CASSVGRLRNTEAFF
J: TRBJ2-7; size: few; length: 14; D: TRBD2; V: TRBV6-6; DNA: TGTGCCAGCACACCGGGACTAAGCCTCTACGAGCAGTACTTC; CDR3: CASTPGLSLYEQYF
J: TRBJ2-7; size: few; length: 13; D: TRBD1; V: TRBV6-5; DNA: TGTGCCAGCGAAGGACAGGGTGGCTACGAGCAGTACTTC; CDR3: CASEGQGGYEQYF
J: TRBJ1-4; size: .; length: 13; D: TRBD1; V: TRBV10-3; DNA: TGTGCCATCAGGGAGAGACAGGGAGAAAAACTGTTTTTT; CDR3: CAIRERQGEKLFF
J: TRBJ1-6; size: .; length: 15; D: .; V: TRBV6-1; DNA: TGTGCCAGCGGTAGACAGAGCTCCTATAATTCACCCCTCCACTTT; CDR3: CASGRQSSYNSPLHF
J: TRBJ2-4; size: .; length: 14; D: .; V: TRBV5-6; DNA: TGTGCCAGCAGCTTGGGGCGTTCCAAAAACATTCAGTACTTC; CDR3: CASSLGRSKNIQYF
J: TRBJ2-2; size: .; length: 15; D: .; V: TRBV14; DNA: TGTGCCAGCAACAAGTTCGACCAGAACACCGGGGAGCTGTTTTTT; CDR3: CASNKFDQNTGELFF
J: TRBJ1-5; size: few; length: 15; D: TRBD1; V: TRBV5-4; DNA: TGTGCCAGCAGCCTTTCCCCAGGGGGCGATCAGCCCCAGCATTTT; CDR3: CASSLSPGGDQPQHF
J: TRBJ2-1; size: .; length: 17; D: TRBD1; V: TRBV5-4; DNA: TGTGCCAGCAGCTTGGGGAGGGGTTGGACAGGGGACAATGAGCAGTTCTTC; CDR3: CASSLGRGWTGDNEQFF
J: TRBJ2-2; size: .; length: 13; D: .; V: TRBV30; DNA: TGTGCCTGCCTAAAAAAGGGATCCGGGGAGCTGTTTTTT; CDR3: CACLKKGSGELFF
J: TRBJ2-7; size: few; length: 14; D: TRBD1; V: TRBV30; DNA: TGTGCCTGGAGGAGGGGCAGGGGGCTATACGAGCAGTACTTC; CDR3: CAWRRGRGLYEQYF
J: TRBJ1-1; size: few; length: 15; D: TRBD1; V: TRBV6-5; DNA: TGTGCCAGCAGCTCGGGACAGGGGGCGATGGGGCAAGCTTTCTTT; CDR3: CASSSGQGAMGQAFF
J: TRBJ1-4; size: .; length: 15; D: .; V: TRBV27; DNA: TGTGCCAGCAGCCCTAGAAGGGGGTGGGGTGAAAAACTGTTTTTT; CDR3: CASSPRRGWGEKLFF
J: TRBJ2-3; size: once; length: 14; D: .; V: TRBV5-4; DNA: TGTGCCAGCAGCCTATCCGGGGGAACAGATACGCAGTATTTT; CDR3: CASSLSGGTDTQYF
J: TRBJ2-5; size: .; length: 14; D: .; V: TRBV30; DNA: TGTGCCTGGGACAAACGAGGGGGGAGGGAGACCCAGTACTTC; CDR3: CAWDKRGGRETQYF
J: TRBJ1-3; size: .; length: 16; D: .; V: TRBV7-6; DNA: TGTGCCAGCAGCTTAGTGCCGCCGGGTTCTGGAAACACCATATATTTT; CDR3: CASSLVPPGSGNTIYF
J: TRBJ2-1; size: .; length: 17; D: .; V: TRBV9; DNA: TGTGCCAGCAGCGTGGCTGAAAGGGGTAGCTCCTACAATGAGCAGTTCTTC; CDR3: CASSVAERGSSYNEQFF
J: TRBJ1-2; size: .; length: 13; D: TRBD1; V: TRBV7-9; DNA: TGTGCCAGCAGCCCGACAGGGCCCTATGGCTACACCTTC; CDR3: CASSPTGPYGYTF
J: TRBJ1-2; size: .; length: 13; D: .; V: TRBV29-1; DNA: TGCAGCGTTGAAGAAAAGGGGAACTATGGCTACACCTTC; CDR3: CSVEEKGNYGYTF
J: TRBJ1-2; size: .; length: 10; D: .; V: TRBV4-1; DNA: TGTGCCAGCAGCCAAGTTACATTCACCTTC; CDR3: CASSQVTFTF
J: TRBJ2-7; size: .; length: 14; D: TRBD1; V: TRBV6-5; DNA: TGTGCCAGCAGTTACAAGGGACAGAGCTACGAGCAGTACTTC; CDR3: CASSYKGQSYEQYF
J: TRBJ1-5; size: .; length: 11; D: .; V: TRBV28; DNA: TGTGCCAGCAGTTTCCGGGGAGCCCAGCATTTT; CDR3: CASSFRGAQHF